The present entry profiles one T cell receptor (beta chain) with its context. Its antigen is not identified. This sample was taken from a study of cytomegalovirus exposure and HLA in healthy donors. Study-wide results and limits: Over 150 TCR beta chains were listed as cytomegalovirus-associated. Three chains linked to CMV were shown in vitro to be specific for CMV antigens.

Only in-frame clones appear in the TCRdb table, and some are missing; sequencing was by immunoSEQ multiplex PCR. In the table there are more than 110,000 clones, about 94% of which are singletons. The CDR3 is made up of 14 amino acids. Germline values: CDR1 MNHEY, CDR2 SVGAGI. The V gene end was trimmed by 6 bases and the J gene end by 7 bases; junction bases not matched to a gene: 9. The clonotype was recovered from a young man in good health and CMV-seropositive. The sample comprised PBMCs. The J gene is TRBJ2-1, the V gene TRBV6-5, with TRBD2 identical over 7 bases. The CDR3 loop reads CASRVAGERNEQFF. The CDR3 DNA follows: TGTGCCAGCAGGGTCGCGGGGGAGAGGAATGAGCAGTTCTTC.